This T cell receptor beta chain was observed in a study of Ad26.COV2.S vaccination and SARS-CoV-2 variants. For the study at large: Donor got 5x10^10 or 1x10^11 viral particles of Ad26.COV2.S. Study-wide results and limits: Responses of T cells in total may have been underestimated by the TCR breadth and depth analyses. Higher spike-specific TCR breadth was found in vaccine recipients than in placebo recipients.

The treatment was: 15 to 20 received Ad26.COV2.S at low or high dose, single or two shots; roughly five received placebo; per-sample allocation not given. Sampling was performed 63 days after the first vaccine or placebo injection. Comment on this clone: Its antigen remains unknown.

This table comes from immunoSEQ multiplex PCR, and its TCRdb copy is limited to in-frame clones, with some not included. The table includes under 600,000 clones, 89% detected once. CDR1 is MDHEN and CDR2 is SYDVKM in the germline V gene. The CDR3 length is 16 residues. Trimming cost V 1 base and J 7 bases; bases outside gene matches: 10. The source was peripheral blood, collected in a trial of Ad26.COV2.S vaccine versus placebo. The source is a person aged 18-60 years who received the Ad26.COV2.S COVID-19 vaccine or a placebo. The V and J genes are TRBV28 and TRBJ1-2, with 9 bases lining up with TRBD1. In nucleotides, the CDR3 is TGTGCCAGCAGTTTATCCCTCGGGACAGGGAGCGGTGGCTACACCTTC. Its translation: CASSLSLGTGSGGYTF.